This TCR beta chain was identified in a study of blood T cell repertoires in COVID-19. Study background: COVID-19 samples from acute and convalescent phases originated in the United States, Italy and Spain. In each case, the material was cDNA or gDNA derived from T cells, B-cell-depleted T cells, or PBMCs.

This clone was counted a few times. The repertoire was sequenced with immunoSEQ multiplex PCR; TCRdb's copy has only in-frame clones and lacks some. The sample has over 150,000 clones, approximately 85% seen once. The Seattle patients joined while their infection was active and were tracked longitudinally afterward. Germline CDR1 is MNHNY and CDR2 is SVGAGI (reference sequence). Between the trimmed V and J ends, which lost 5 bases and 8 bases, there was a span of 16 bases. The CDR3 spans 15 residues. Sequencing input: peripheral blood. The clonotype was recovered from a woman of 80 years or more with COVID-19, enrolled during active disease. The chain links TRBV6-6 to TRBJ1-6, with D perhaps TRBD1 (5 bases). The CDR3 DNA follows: TGTGCCAGCAGTCTTCCCCGGGACTACCATTCACCCCTCCACTTT. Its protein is CASSLPRDYHSPLHF.